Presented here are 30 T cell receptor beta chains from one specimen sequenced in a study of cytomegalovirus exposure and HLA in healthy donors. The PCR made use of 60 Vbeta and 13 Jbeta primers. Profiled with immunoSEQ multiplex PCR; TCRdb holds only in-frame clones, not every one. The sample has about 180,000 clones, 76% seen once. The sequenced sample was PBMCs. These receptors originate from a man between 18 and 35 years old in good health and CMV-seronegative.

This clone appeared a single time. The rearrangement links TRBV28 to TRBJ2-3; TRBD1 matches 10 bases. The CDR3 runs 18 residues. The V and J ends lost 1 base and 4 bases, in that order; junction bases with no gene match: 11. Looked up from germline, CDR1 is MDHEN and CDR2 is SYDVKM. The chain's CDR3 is CASSLLDRGATSPDTQYF. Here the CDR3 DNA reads TGTGCCAGCAGTTTATTGGACAGGGGGGCTACATCCCCAGATACGCAGTATTTT. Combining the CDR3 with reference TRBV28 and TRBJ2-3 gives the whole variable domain DVKVTQSSRYLVKRTGEKVFLECVQDMDHENMFWYRQDPGLGLRLIYFSYDVKMKEKGDIPEGYSVSREKKERFSLILESASTNQTSMYLCASSLLDRGATSPDTQYFGPGTRLTVL.

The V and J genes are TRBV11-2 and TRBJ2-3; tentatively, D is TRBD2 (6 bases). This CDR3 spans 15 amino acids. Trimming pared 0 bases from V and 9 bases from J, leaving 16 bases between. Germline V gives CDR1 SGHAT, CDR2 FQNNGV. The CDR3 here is CASSLDVVWAGTQYF. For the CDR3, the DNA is TGTGCCAGCAGCTTAGACGTGGTATGGGCGGGGACGCAGTATTTT.

The CDR3 loop is CASNSPVTGGYYIAGYTF. CDR3 DNA: TGTGCCAGCAACTCCCCGGTGACAGGGGGTTATTACATTGCTGGCTACACCTTC. V gene TRBV28 combines with J gene TRBJ1-2, with 9 bases aligning to TRBD1. This CDR3 contains 18 residues. V gave up 7 bases and J gave up 7 bases; unmatched junction bases: 22. Looked up from germline, CDR1 is MDHEN and CDR2 is SYDVKM.

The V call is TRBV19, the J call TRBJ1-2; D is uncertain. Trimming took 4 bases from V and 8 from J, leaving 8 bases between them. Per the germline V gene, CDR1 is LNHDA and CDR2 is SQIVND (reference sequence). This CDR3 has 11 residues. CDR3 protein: CASSTGEGYTF. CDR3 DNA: TGTGCCAGTAGTACCGGGGAAGGCTACACCTTC.

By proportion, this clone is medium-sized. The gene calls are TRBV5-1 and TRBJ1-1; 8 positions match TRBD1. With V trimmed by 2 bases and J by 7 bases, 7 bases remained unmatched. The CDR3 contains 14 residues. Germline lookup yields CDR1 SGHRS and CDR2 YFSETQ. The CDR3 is CASSLQTGVSEAFF. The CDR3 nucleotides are TGCGCCAGCAGCTTACAGACAGGGGTTAGTGAAGCTTTCTTT.

CDR3 amino acids: CASSIDLGTGGPGEQFF. The CDR3 coding sequence is TGTGCCAGTAGTATAGATCTTGGGACAGGGGGCCCCGGTGAGCAGTTCTTC. V is TRBV19 and J is TRBJ2-1, with TRBD1 matching 12 bases. The germline V gene encodes CDR1 LNHDA and CDR2 SQIVND (reference sequence). The CDR3 is 17 amino acids. V dropped 0 bases and J dropped 9; count of bases not matched to a gene: 9.

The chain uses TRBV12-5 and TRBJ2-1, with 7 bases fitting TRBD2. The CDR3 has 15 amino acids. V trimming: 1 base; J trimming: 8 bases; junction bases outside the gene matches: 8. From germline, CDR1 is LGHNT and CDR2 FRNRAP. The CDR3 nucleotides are TGTGCTAGTGGTTTGGGACTAGCCCCGGGCGATGAGCAGTTCTTC. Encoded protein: CASGLGLAPGDEQFF.

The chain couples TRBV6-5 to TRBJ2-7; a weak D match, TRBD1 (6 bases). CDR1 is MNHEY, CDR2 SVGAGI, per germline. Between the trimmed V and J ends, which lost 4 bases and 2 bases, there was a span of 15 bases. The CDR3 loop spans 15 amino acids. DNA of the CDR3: TGTGCCAGCAGTTTCCTAGGACCAGGGGCCTACGAGCAGTACTTC. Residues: CASSFLGPGAYEQYF.

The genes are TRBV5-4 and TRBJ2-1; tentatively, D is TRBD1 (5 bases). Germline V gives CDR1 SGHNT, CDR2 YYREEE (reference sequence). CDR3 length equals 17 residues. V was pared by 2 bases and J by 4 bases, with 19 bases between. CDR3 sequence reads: CASSLRPGEDKYNEQFF. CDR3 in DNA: TGTGCCAGCAGCTTAAGACCCGGCGAGGACAAATACAATGAGCAGTTCTTC.

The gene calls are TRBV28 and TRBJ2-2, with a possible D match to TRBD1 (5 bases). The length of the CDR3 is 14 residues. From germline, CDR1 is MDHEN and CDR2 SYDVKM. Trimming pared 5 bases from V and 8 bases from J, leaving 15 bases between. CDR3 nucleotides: TGTGCCAGCAGTGTCCAGACAGATTTGGGGGAGCTGTTTTTT. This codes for CASSVQTDLGELFF.

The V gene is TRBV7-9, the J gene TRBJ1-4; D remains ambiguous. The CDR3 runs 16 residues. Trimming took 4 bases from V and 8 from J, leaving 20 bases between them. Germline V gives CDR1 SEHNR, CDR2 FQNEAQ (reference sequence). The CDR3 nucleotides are TGTGCCAGCAGCTCCCATTTGGGCCGGGATAACGAAAAACTGTTTTTT. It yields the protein CASSSHLGRDNEKLFF.

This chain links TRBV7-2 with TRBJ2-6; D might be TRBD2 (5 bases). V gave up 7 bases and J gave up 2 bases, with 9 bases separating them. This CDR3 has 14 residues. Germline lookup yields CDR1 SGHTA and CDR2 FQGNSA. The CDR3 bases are TGTGCCAGCAATAAGGAGGCTGGGGCCAACGTCCTGACTTTC. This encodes CASNKEAGANVLTF.

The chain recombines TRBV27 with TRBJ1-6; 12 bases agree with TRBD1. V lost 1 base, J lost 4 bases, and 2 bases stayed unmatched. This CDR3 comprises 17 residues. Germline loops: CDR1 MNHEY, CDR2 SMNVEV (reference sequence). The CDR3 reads CASSLLGQGAYNSPLHF. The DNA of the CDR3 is TGTGCCAGCAGTTTATTGGGACAGGGGGCGTATAATTCACCCCTCCACTTT.

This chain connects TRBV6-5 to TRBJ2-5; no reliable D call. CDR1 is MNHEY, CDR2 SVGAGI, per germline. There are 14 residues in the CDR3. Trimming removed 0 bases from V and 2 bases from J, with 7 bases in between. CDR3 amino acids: CASSYSISQETQYF. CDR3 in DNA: TGTGCCAGCAGTTACTCGATCAGTCAAGAGACCCAGTACTTC.

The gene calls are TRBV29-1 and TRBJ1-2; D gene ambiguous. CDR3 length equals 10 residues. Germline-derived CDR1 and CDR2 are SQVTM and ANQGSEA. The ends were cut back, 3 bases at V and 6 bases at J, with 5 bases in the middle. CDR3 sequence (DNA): TGCAGCGTTGAGTATAATGGCTACACCTTC. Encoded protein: CSVEYNGYTF.

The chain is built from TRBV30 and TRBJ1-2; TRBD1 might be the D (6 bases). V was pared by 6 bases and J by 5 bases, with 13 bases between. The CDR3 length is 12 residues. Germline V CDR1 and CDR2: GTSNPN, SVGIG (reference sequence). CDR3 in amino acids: CACHRVEYGYTF. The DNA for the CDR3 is TGTGCCTGCCACAGGGTTGAATATGGCTACACCTTC.

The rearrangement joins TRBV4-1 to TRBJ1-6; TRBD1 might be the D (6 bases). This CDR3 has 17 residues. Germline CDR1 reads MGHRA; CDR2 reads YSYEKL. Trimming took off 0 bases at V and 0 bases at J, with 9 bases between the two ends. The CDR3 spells CASSQEGALSYNSPLHF. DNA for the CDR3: TGCGCCAGCAGCCAAGAGGGGGCCCTCTCCTATAATTCACCCCTCCACTTT.

The CDR3: CASSSLLAGFSGANVLTF. CDR3 nucleotides: TGTGCCAGCAGTTCTTTACTAGCGGGGTTCTCTGGGGCCAACGTCCTGACTTTC. The chain uses TRBV2 and TRBJ2-6, with TRBD2 matching over 10 bases. The CDR3 contains 18 residues. V was pared by 5 bases and J by 0 bases, with 7 bases of the junction left unmatched. Germline CDR1 and CDR2: SNHLY and FYNNEI.

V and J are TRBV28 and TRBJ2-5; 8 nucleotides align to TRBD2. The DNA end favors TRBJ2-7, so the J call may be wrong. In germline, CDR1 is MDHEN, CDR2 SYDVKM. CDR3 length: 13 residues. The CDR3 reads CASSPSGGNEQYF. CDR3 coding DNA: TGTGCCAGCAGTCCGTCGGGGGGGAACGAGCAGTACTTC.

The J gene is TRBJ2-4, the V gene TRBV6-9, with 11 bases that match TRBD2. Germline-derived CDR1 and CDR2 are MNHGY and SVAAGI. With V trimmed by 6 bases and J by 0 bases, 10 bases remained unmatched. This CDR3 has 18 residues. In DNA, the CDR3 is TGTGCCAGCAGCAGGGGACTAGCGGAGAAACTAGCCAAAAACATTCAGTACTTC. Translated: CASSRGLAEKLAKNIQYF.

CDR3 DNA sequence: TGTGCCAGCAGCTTCAGTCAGGCGGGTCGAGAGACCCAGTACTTC. It is translated as CASSFSQAGRETQYF. V and J are TRBV7-2 and TRBJ2-5, with TRBD2 as a possible D gene (5 bases). The CDR3 extends over 15 amino acids. In germline, CDR1 is SGHTA, CDR2 FQGNSA. V was shortened by 3 bases and J by 4 bases, with 15 bases between the two germline ends.

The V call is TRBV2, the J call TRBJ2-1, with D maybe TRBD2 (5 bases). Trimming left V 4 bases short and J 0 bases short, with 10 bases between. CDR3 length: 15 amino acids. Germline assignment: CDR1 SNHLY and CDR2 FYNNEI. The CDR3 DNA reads TGTGCCAGCAGTGCCGGGGAGAGCTCCTACAATGAGCAGTTCTTC. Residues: CASSAGESSYNEQFF.

CDR3 DNA sequence: TGCAGCGCTTCGGGTTATGAGCAGTTCTTC. Its translation is CSASGYEQFF. The chain uses TRBV29-1 and TRBJ2-1; D is unresolved. Trimming shortened V by 7 bases and J by 8 bases, and 9 bases separated the two germline ends. The germline V gene has CDR1 SQVTM and CDR2 ANQGSEA. CDR3 length: 10 residues.

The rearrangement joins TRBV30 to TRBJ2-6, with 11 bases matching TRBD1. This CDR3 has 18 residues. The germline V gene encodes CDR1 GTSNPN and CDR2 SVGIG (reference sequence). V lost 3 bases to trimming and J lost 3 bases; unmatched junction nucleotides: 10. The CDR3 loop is CAWSREDRGRVGANVLTF. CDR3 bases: TGTGCCTGGAGCCGCGAGGACAGGGGGCGAGTTGGGGCCAACGTCCTGACTTTC.

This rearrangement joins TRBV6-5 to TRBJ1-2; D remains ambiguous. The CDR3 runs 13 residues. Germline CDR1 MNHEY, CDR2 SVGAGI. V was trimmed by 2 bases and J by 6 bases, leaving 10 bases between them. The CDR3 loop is CASSYIASHGYTF. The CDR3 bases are TGTGCCAGCAGTTACATAGCCAGCCATGGCTACACCTTC.

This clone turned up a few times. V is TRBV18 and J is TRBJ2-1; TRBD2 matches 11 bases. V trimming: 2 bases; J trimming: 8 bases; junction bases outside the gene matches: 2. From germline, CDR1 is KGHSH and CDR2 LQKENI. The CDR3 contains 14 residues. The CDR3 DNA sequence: TGTGCCAGCTCACCAGGACTAGCGGGCGATGAGCAGTTCTTC. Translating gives CASSPGLAGDEQFF.

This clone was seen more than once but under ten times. The DNA for the CDR3 is TGTGCCAGCAGTGAAGACCAGGGGGCGCGAGGCTCACCCCTCCACTTT. This codes for CASSEDQGARGSPLHF. The V and J genes are TRBV2 and TRBJ1-6, with TRBD1 matching over 8 bases. With V trimmed by 1 base and J by 10 bases, 9 bases remained unmatched. This CDR3 region has 16 residues. Germline loops: CDR1 SNHLY, CDR2 FYNNEI. The full variable domain, its missing parts supplied by reference TRBV2 and TRBJ1-6, is EPEVTQTPSHQVTQMGQEVILRCVPISNHLYFYWYRQILGQKVEFLVSFYNNEISEKSEIFDDQFSVERPDGSNFTLKIRSTKLEDSAMYFCASSEDQGARGSPLHFGNGTRLTVT.

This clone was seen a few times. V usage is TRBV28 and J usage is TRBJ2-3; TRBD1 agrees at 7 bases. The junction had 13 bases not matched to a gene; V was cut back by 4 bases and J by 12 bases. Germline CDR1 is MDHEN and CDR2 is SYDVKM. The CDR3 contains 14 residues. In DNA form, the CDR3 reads TGTGCCAGCAGTTCCACGAGCGACAGGGAATTTCAGTATTTT. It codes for CASSSTSDREFQYF. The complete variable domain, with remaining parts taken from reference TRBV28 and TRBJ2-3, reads DVKVTQSSRYLVKRTGEKVFLECVQDMDHENMFWYRQDPGLGLRLIYFSYDVKMKEKGDIPEGYSVSREKKERFSLILESASTNQTSMYLCASSSTSDREFQYFGPGTRLTVL.

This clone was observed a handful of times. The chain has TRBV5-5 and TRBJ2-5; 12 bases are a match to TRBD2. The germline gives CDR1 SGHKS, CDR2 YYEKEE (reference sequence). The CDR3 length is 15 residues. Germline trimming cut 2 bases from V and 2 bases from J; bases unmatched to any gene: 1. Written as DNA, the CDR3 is TGTGCCAGCAGCTTTACTAGCGGGGGGCAAGAGACCCAGTACTTC. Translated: CASSFTSGGQETQYF.

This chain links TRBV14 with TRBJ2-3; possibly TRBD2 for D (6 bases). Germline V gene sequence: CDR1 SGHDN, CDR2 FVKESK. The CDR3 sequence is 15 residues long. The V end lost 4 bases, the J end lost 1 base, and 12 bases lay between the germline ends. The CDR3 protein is CASSRGVSGTDTQYF. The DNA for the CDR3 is TGTGCCAGCAGCCGCGGGGTTTCTGGCACAGATACGCAGTATTTT.